This TCR beta chain stems from a study of T-cell memory formation after mild COVID-19. General study results and limits: Whether second-wave clones peaking at day 37 were SARS-CoV-2 specific went unconfirmed.

From germline, CDR1 is LGHDT and CDR2 YNNKEL (reference sequence). Trimming took off 1 base at V and 5 bases at J, with 6 bases between the two ends. The CDR3 length is 13 residues. As for this clonotype: Antigen: not known.

Amplification by 5'RACE using constant-segment primers produced TCR alpha and TCR beta cDNA libraries that carried sample barcodes and UMIs. TCRdb processed the 5' RACE reads anew with MiXCR; each CDR3 protein has one entry. This sample has 390,000 or so distinct CDR3 sequences, with approximately 15% found just once. This sequence was found in a man between 18 and 29 years old who had mild COVID-19 (a few samples of this study predate the infection). Cell type and time point are not known. The sample consisted of PBMCs or a T cell subset sorted from them (not recorded which). The rearrangement links TRBV3-1 to TRBJ2-1; D is ambiguous. This CDR3 is CASSQGSDNEQFF. CDR3 DNA: TGTGCCAGCAGCCAAGGCTCTGACAATGAGCAGTTCTTC.